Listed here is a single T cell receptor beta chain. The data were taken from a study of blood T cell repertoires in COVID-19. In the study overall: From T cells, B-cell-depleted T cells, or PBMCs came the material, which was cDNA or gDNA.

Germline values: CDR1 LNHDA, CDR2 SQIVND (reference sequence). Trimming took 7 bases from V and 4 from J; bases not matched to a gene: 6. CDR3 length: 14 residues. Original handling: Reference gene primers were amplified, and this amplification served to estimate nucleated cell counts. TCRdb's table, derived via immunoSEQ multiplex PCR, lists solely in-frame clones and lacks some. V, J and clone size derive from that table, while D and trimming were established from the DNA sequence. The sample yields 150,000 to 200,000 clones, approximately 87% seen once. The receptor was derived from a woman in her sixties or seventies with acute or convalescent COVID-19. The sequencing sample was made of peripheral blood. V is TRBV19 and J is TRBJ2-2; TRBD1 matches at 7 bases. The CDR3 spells CASKRDRVTGELFF. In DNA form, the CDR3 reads TGTGCCAGTAAACGGGACAGAGTCACCGGGGAGCTGTTTTTT.